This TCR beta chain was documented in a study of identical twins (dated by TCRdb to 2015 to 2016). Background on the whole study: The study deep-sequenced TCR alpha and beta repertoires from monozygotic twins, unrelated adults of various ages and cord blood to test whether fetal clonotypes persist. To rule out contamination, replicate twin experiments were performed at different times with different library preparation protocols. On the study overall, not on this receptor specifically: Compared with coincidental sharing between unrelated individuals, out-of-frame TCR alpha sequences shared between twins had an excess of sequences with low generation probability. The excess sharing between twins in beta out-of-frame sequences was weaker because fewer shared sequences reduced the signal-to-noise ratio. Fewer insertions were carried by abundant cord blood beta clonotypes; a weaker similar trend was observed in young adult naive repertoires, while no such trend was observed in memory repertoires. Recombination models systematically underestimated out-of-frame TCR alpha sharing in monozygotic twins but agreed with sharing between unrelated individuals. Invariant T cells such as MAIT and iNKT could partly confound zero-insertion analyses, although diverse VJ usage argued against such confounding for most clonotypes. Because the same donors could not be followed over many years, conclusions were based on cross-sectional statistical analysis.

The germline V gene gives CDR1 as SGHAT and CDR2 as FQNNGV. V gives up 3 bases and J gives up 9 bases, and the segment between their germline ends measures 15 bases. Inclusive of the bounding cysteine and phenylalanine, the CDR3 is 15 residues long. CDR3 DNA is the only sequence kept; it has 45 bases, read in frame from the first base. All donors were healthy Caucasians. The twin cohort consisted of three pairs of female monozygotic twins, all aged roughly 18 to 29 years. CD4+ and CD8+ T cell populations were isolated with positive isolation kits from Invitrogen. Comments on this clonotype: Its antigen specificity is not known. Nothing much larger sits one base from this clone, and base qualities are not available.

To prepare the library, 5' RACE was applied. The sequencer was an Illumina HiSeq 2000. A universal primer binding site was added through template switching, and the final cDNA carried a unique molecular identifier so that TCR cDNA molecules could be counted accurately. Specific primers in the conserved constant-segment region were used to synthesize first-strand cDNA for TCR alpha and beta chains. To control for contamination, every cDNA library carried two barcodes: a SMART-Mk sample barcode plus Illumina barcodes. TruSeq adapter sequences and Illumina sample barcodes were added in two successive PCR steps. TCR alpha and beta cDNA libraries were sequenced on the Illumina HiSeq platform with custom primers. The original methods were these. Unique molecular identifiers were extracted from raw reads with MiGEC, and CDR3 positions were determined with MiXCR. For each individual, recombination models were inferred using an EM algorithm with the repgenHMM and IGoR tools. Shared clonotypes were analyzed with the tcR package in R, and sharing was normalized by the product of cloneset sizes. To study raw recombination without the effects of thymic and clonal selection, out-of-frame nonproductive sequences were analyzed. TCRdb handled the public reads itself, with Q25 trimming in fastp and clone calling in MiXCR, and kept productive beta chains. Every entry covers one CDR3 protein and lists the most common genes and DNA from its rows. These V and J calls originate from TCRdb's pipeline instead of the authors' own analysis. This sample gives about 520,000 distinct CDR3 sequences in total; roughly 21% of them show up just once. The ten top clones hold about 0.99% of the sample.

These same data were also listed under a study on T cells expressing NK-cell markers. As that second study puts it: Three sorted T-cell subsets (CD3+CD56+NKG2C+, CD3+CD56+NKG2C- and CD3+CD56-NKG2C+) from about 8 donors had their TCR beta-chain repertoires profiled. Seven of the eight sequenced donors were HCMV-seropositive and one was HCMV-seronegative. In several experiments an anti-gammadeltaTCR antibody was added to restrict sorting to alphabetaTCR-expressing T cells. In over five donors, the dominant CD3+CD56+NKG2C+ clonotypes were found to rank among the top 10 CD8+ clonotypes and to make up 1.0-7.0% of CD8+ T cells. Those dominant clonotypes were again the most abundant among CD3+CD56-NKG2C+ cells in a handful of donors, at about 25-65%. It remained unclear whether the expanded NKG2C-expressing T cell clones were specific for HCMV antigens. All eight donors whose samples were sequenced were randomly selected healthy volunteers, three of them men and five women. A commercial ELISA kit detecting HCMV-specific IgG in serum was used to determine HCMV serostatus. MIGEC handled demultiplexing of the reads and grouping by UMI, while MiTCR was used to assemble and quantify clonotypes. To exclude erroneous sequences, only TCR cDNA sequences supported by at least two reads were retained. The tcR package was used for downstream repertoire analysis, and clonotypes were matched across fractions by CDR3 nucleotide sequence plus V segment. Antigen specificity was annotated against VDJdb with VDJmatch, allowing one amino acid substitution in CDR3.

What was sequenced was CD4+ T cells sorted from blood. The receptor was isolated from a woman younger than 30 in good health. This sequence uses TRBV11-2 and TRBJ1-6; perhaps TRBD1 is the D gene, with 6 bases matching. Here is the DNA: TGTGCCAGCAGCTTCCTCAGGGGCCTGAGTTCACCCCTCCACTTT. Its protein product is CASSFLRGLSSPLHF. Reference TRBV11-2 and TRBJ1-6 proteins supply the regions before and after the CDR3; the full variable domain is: EAGVAQSPRYKIIEKRQSVAFWCNPISGHATLYWYQQILGQGPKLLIQFQNNGVVDDSQLPKDRFSAERLKGVDSTLKIQPAKLEDSAVYLCASSFLRGLSSPLHFGNGTRLTVT.